Shown below are 18 T cell receptor beta chains from a single sample sequenced in a study of shared clonotypes between healthy human individuals. Repertoires were generated with immunoSEQ multiplex PCR, while TCRdb's copy carries only in-frame clones and drops some. This table has about 2 million clones, 85% to 95% appearing once. The sample taken for sequencing was naive CD4+ T cells sorted from blood. This sample's subset: CD45RA+ positively selected. These receptors originate from a young man in good health.

Comments on this clone: The sample contains more than one DNA sequence encoding this CDR3. V usage is TRBV10-2 and J usage is TRBJ2-5; TRBD1 matches 10 bases. CDR3 size: 14 residues. Germline loops: CDR1 WSHSY, CDR2 SAAADI. V lost 5 bases, J lost 14 bases, and 14 bases stayed unmatched. The CDR3 DNA sequence: TGCGCCAGCAGTCCGGGACAGGGGACAGGGGAGCAATACTTC. It yields the protein CASSPGQGTGEQYF.

The chain carries TRBV7-3 and TRBJ2-2, with TRBD2 matching over 8 bases. Germline lookup yields CDR1 SGHTA and CDR2 FQGTGA. CDR3 length: 16 residues. The ends lost 2 bases at V and 3 bases at J; junction bases unmatched: 5. In nucleotides, the CDR3 is TGTGCCAGCAGCTTATTTAGCGGGGTAGACACCGGGGAGCTGTTTTTT. Translation: CASSLFSGVDTGELFF.

The chain has TRBV30 and TRBJ1-5; D gene ambiguous. CDR1 and CDR2 from the germline V gene are GTSNPN and SVGIG (reference sequence). The CDR3 runs to 16 residues. V lost 0 bases and J lost 4, with 16 bases in between. The DNA for the CDR3 is TGTGCCTGGAGTGTAGGTCAGGCCAGCCAGAATCAGCCCCAGCATTTT. It is translated as CAWSVGQASQNQPQHF. Drawing the rest from reference TRBV30 and TRBJ1-5, the complete variable domain is SQTIHQWPATLVQPVGSPLSLECTVEGTSNPNLYWYRQAAGRGLQLLFYSVGIGQISSEVPQNLSASRPQDRQFILSSKKLLLSDSGFYLCAWSVGQASQNQPQHFGDGTRLSIL.

The chain carries TRBV5-1 and TRBJ2-2, with 7 bases matching TRBD1. Unmatched junction bases numbered 8, after V lost 5 bases and J lost 4 bases. CDR1 is SGHRS and CDR2 is YFSETQ in the germline V gene. The CDR3 runs 15 residues. CDR3 bases: TGCGCCAGCAGTTTAACAGGGGATGGCACCGGGGAGCTGTTTTTT. Protein sequence: CASSLTGDGTGELFF.

The chain links TRBV29-1 to TRBJ2-1; 12 positions agree with TRBD2. Germline trimming cut 7 bases from V and 14 bases from J; bases unmatched to any gene: 9. Germline V gene sequence: CDR1 SQVTM, CDR2 ANQGSEA. The CDR3 length is 12 residues. CDR3 nucleotides: TGCAGCGCCTTACTAGCGGGAGGTCACGAGTTCTTC. Its protein product is CSALLAGGHEFF.

The CDR3 region is CASSPPSLLVIAFF. The CDR3 nucleotides read TGTGCCAGCAGCCCCCCATCCCTCCTGGTGATAGCTTTCTTT. The chain couples TRBV7-2 to TRBJ1-1; unclear D gene. The germline V gene encodes CDR1 SGHTA and CDR2 FQGNSA. The length of the CDR3 is 14 residues. V was shortened by 5 bases and J by 10 bases, with 20 bases between the two germline ends.

This chain connects TRBV27 to TRBJ1-4; D is unresolved. This CDR3 is 13 amino acids long. The germline gives CDR1 MNHEY, CDR2 SMNVEV (reference sequence). Trimming took off 5 bases at V and 8 bases at J, with 12 bases between the two ends. The CDR3 DNA reads as TGTGCCAGCAGTGACCCCTGGCGGGAAAAACTGTTTTTT. This sequence encodes CASSDPWREKLFF.

The chain carries TRBV6-6 and TRBJ2-5; 8 bases line up with TRBD1. Germline lookup yields CDR1 MNHNY and CDR2 SVGAGI (reference sequence). This CDR3 comprises 15 residues. Trimming at V came to 10 bases and at J to 4 bases, leaving 14 bases not matched to a gene. The CDR3, as DNA: TGTGCCACCAAACCAGGGCAGGGGGCGGGAGAGACCCAGTACTTC. Its translation is CATKPGQGAGETQYF.

The chain has TRBV5-1 and TRBJ2-7; D is possibly TRBD1 (6 bases). The germline V gene has CDR1 SGHRS and CDR2 YFSETQ. The CDR3 loop spans 17 amino acids. The V end was cut by 3 bases, the J end by 3 bases, with 22 bases between. The CDR3 is CASSWRTDLGPGYEQYF. The CDR3 DNA reads TGCGCCAGCAGCTGGCGGACAGACCTGGGCCCCGGCTACGAGCAGTACTTC.

The CDR3 sequence is CASSSPGQIQQYF. CDR3 DNA: TGTGCCAGCAGCTCACCCGGTCAGATACAGCAGTACTTC. The rearrangement uses TRBV7-2 and TRBJ2-7; no reliable D call. CDR1 SGHTA and CDR2 FQGNSA come from the germline V gene. This CDR3 spans 13 amino acids. Deletions cut 4 bases from V and 8 bases from J, with 15 bases between.

The chain joins TRBV10-3 to TRBJ2-4; D is unclear. The V and J ends lost 3 bases and 5 bases respectively, with 2 bases between them. Germline V gene data show CDR1 as ENHRY and CDR2 as SYGVKD. The CDR3 spans 11 residues. The CDR3 loop is CAISDENIQYF. In DNA, the CDR3 is TGTGCCATCAGTGACGAAAACATTCAGTACTTC.

A few counts support this clone. The chain combines TRBV10-3 with TRBJ2-2; weak D call: TRBD1 (6 bases). Deletions cut 3 bases from V and 3 bases from J, with 14 bases between. Germline assignment: CDR1 ENHRY and CDR2 SYGVKD. CDR3 length: 16 amino acids. CDR3 loop: CAISDSVGADTGELFF. Written as DNA, the CDR3 is TGTGCCATCAGTGATAGTGTGGGGGCGGACACCGGGGAGCTGTTTTTT.

The V call is TRBV5-1, the J call TRBJ1-3, with 8 bases lining up with TRBD1. The CDR3 extends over 15 amino acids. Germline V gene data show CDR1 as SGHRS and CDR2 as YFSETQ. Trimming at V came to 3 bases and at J to 0 bases, leaving 2 bases not matched to a gene. The CDR3 DNA reads TGCGCCAGCAGCTCAGGGGGCCACTCTGGAAACACCATATATTTT. Translated, it gives CASSSGGHSGNTIYF.

The chain links TRBV7-9 to TRBJ2-4; a possible D gene is TRBD1 (6 bases). CDR3 size: 13 residues. The germline gives CDR1 SEHNR, CDR2 FQNEAQ (reference sequence). V dropped 4 bases and J dropped 7 bases, with 11 bases sitting between them. CDR3 amino acids: CASSSTQGNIQYF. DNA for the CDR3: TGTGCCAGCAGCTCGACTCAGGGGAACATTCAGTACTTC. The full variable domain, rest sourced from reference TRBV7-9 and TRBJ2-4, is DTGVSQNPRHKITKRGQNVTFRCDPISEHNRLYWYRQTLGQGPEFLTYFQNEAQLEKSRLLSDRFSAERPKGSFSTLEIQRTEQGDSAMYLCASSSTQGNIQYFGAGTRLSVL.

CDR3 nucleotide sequence: TGCGCCAGCAGCCAGTTAACGGGGGGGCTGACAGATACGCAGTATTTT. It yields the protein CASSQLTGGLTDTQYF. J is TRBJ2-3 and V is TRBV4-1; 8 bases align to TRBD2. The CDR3 has 16 residues. V lost 3 bases to trimming and J lost 3 bases; unmatched junction nucleotides: 8. Germline CDR1 MGHRA, CDR2 YSYEKL.

The chain joins TRBV6-5 to TRBJ2-7; possible D gene TRBD2, 6 bases. Trimming pared 4 bases from V and 4 bases from J, leaving 17 bases between. This CDR3 has 15 residues. Germline V gives CDR1 MNHEY, CDR2 SVGAGI. The CDR3 here is CASSSPFSGRYEQYF. The CDR3 DNA follows: TGTGCCAGCAGTTCCCCGTTTTCCGGGAGATACGAGCAGTACTTC.

The chain recombines TRBV7-2 with TRBJ2-5, with a possible D match to TRBD2 (5 bases). Germline values: CDR1 SGHTA, CDR2 FQGNSA. The V end lost 0 bases, the J end lost 1 base, and 9 bases lay between the germline ends. This CDR3 spans 15 amino acids. The CDR3 DNA follows: TGTGCCAGCAGCTTAGCCGTGGACTTCCAAGAGACCCAGTACTTC. This sequence encodes CASSLAVDFQETQYF.

The chain joins TRBV13 to TRBJ1-1; tentative D call: TRBD1 (6 bases). There are 15 residues in the CDR3. CDR1 is PRHDT, CDR2 FYEKMQ, per germline (reference sequence). V shed 4 bases and J shed 6 bases, with 18 bases lying between them. The CDR3 sequence is CASSSPRGAISEAFF. The CDR3 DNA reads as TGTGCCAGCAGCTCCCCCAGGGGTGCCATTTCTGAAGCTTTCTTT.